This T cell receptor beta chain was recovered during a study of blood T cell repertoires in COVID-19 (TCRdb year 2020). Looking at the study overall: Samples covering the acute and convalescent phases of COVID-19 were provided by collaborators in the United States, Italy and Spain. The repertoires were made available in a free public database intended to serve as a resource for research on the immune response to SARS-CoV-2. The prospective study material was composed of cDNA or gDNA derived from T cells, B-cell-depleted T cells, or PBMCs. Where available, HLA class I and class II types were taken from metadata supplied by the sample provider and were not determined by assay-based typing. Subjects who had been exposed to COVID-19, were actively infected with it, or had recovered from it provided the deeply sampled blood TCRbeta repertoires that made up the dataset. Sample metadata almost always included a de-identified subject ID, COVID-19 status, age in years and sex. The samples were drawn from two sources: the first 160 participants of the ongoing ImmuneRACE study, and over 1,000 subjects contributed by 6 global collaborators. What the authors observed across the whole study: How much clinical and demographic metadata was included differed by source and by participant, and the metadata was provided uncurated.

The CDR3 runs 14 amino acids, cysteine and phenylalanine included. The entry retains the CDR3 DNA only, 42 bases that are in frame from base 1. From a lookup of the germline V gene, CDR1 and CDR2 are SGHRS and YFSETQ. Trimming takes 1 base from V and 6 bases from J, and the germline ends sit 10 bases apart. TCRbeta CDR3 regions were amplified from genomic DNA using the immunoSEQ Assay, a bias-controlled multiplex PCR. As for how the authors treated the data: The number of nucleated cells in each sample was estimated from the amplification of reference gene primers within the assay. To quantify the absolute abundance of each unique TCRbeta CDR3 rearrangement, sequence reads were collapsed and filtered. For each sample, productive Simpson clonality was calculated as the square root of Simpson's diversity index over productive rearrangements. TCRdb retrieved this table from immuneACCESS and kept in-frame rearrangements only. Not all clones are present; in checked studies, unresolved V genes account for under half, and no reason is known for the remainder. The V and J calls and clone size are taken from that table; D and trimming were inferred from the DNA. The sample records some 240,000 clones, roughly 87% of which are singletons. The biggest ten clones account for about 7% of the sample.

Samples from volunteer blood donors who had recovered from COVID-19 were contributed by a second Seattle source. Whole blood was collected in K2EDTA tubes by collaborating institutions according to the institutions' own protocols. Collaborator samples were shipped for TCRbeta analysis as frozen whole blood, isolated PBMCs, or DNA extracted from either sample type. Turning to this clone: This receptor's antigen is unknown. Base qualities are not at hand, and no much larger clone is one base apart.

The receptor was derived from a man aged 55 to 69 who had recovered from COVID-19. Recombination linked TRBV5-1 to TRBJ1-4; the D segment could be TRBD1, given 6 matching bases. Material: peripheral blood. The sequenced DNA is TGCGCCAGCAGCTTGACAGGGCCGGATGAAAAACTGTTTTTT. Protein translation: CASSLTGPDEKLFF.